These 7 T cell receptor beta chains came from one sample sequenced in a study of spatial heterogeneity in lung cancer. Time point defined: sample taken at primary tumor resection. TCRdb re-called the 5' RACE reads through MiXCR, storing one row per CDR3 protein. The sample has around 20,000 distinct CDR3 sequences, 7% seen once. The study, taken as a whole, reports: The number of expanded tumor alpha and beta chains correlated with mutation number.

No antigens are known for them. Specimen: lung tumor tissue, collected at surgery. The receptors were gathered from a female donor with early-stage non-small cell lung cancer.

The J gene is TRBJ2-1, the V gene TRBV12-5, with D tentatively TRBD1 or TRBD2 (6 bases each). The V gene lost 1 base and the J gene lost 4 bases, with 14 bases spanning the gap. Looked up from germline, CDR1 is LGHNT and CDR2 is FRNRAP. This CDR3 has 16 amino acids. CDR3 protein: CASGLAMGGLYNEQFF. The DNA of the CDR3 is TGTGCTAGTGGTTTGGCCATGGGGGGCTTATACAATGAGCAGTTCTTC.

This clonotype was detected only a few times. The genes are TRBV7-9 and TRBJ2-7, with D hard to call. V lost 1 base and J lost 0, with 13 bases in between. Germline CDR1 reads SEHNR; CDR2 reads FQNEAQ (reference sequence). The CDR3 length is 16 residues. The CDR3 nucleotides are TGTGCCAGCAGCTTAGGAGGTCATATCAGCTCCTACGAGCAGTACTTC. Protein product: CASSLGGHISSYEQYF.

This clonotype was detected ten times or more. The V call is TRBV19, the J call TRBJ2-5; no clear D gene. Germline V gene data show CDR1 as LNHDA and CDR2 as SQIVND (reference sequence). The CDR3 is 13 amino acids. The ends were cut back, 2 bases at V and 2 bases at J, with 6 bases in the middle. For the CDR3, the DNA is TGTGCCAGTAGTATACGCACTCAAGAGACCCAGTACTTC. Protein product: CASSIRTQETQYF. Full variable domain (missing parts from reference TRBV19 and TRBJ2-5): DGGITQSPKYLFRKEGQNVTLSCEQNLNHDAMYWYRQDPGQGLRLIYYSQIVNDFQKGDIAEGYSVSREKKESFPLTVTSAQKNPTAFYLCASSIRTQETQYFGPGTRLLVL.

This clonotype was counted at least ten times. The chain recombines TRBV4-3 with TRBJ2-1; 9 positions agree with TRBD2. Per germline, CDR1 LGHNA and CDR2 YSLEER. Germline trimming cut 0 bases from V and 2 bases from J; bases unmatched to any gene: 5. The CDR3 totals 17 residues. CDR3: CASSQDSGGVPYNEQFF. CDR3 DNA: TGCGCCAGCAGCCAAGATAGCGGGGGTGTGCCCTACAATGAGCAGTTCTTC.

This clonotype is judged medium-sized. CDR3 DNA: TGTGCCAGCAGCCTCAACGCCGACCCGAACACTGAAGCTTTCTTT. Protein product: CASSLNADPNTEAFF. The V gene is TRBV7-9, the J gene TRBJ1-1; D not resolved. Deletions cut 5 bases from V and 1 base from J, with 14 bases between. CDR3 length: 15 amino acids. The V gene's germline CDR1 is SEHNR and CDR2 FQNEAQ (reference sequence).

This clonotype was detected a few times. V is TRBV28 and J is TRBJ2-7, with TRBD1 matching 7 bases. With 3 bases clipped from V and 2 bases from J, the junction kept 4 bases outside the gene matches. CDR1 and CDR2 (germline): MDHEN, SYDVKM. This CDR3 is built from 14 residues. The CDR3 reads CASSLTGQAYEQYF. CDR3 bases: TGTGCCAGCAGTTTGACAGGACAGGCCTACGAGCAGTACTTC.

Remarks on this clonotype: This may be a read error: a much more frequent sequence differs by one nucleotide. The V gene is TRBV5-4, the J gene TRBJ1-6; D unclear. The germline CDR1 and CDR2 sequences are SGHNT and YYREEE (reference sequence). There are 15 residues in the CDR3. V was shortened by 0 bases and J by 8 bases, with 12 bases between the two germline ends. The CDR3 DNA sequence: TGTGCCAGCAGCTTGGATCCGGGAAGAGATTCACCCCTCCACTTT. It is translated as CASSLDPGRDSPLHF.